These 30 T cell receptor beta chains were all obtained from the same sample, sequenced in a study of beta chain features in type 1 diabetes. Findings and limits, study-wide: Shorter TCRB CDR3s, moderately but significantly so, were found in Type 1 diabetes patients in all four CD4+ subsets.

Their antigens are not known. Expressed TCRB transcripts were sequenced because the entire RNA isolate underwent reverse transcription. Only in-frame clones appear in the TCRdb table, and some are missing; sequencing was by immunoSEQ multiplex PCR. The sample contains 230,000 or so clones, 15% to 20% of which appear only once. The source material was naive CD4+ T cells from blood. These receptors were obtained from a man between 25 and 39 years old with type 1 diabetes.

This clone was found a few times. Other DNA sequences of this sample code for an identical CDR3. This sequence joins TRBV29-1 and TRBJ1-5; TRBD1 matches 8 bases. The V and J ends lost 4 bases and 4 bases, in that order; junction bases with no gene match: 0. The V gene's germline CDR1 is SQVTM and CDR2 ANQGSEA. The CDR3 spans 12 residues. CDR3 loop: CSVGQGNQPQHF. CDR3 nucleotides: TGCAGCGTTGGACAGGGGAATCAGCCCCAGCATTTT.

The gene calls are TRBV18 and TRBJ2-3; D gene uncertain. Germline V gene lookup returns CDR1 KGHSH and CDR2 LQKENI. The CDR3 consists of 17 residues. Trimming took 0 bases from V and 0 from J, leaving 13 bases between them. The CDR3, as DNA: TGTGCCAGCTCACCACCGGGGTCATACGTTAGCACAGATACGCAGTATTTT. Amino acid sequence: CASSPPGSYVSTDTQYF.

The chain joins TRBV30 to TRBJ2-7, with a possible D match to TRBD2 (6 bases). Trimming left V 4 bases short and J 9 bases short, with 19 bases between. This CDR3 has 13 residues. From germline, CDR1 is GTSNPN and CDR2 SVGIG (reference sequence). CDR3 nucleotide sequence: TGTGCCTGGACCGGGGAGGTAGCCTTGGGGCAGTACTTC. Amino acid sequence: CAWTGEVALGQYF. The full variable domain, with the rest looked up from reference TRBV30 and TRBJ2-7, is SQTIHQWPATLVQPVGSPLSLECTVEGTSNPNLYWYRQAAGRGLQLLFYSVGIGQISSEVPQNLSASRPQDRQFILSSKKLLLSDSGFYLCAWTGEVALGQYFGPGTRLTVT.

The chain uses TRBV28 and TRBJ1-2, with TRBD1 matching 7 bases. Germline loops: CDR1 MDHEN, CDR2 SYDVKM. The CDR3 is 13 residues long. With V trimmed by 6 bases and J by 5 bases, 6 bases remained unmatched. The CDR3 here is CASRSGTDYGYTF. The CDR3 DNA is TGTGCCAGCAGGTCCGGGACAGATTATGGCTACACCTTC.

The CDR3 bases are TGTGCCTGGAGTGCGGGAACCATAGCGGGAAATGGGTGGACCCAGTACTTC. It codes for CAWSAGTIAGNGWTQYF. The chain combines TRBV30 with TRBJ2-5, with 8 bases aligning to TRBD2. V trimming: 1 base; J trimming: 7 bases; junction bases outside the gene matches: 17. The CDR3 contains 17 residues. From germline, CDR1 is GTSNPN and CDR2 SVGIG (reference sequence).

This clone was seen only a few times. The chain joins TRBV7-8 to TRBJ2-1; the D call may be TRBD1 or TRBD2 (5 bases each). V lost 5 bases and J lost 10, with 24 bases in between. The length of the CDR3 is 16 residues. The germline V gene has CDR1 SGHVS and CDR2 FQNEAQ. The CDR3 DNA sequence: TGTGCCAGCAGCCTCGCCGGGACCACAACCCTACGGGAGCAGTTCTTC. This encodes CASSLAGTTTLREQFF.

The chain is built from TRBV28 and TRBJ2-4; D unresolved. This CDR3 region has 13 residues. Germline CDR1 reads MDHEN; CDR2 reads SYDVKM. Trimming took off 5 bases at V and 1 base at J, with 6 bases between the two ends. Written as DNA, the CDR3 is TGTGCCAGCAGTCTAGGGGCCAAAAACATTCAGTACTTC. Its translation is CASSLGAKNIQYF.

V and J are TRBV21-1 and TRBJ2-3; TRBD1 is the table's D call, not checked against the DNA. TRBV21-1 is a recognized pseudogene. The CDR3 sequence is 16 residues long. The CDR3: CASTSQGAQGTDTQYF. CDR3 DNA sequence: TGTGCCAGCACCTCACAGGGGGCGCAGGGGACAGATACGCAGTATTTT.

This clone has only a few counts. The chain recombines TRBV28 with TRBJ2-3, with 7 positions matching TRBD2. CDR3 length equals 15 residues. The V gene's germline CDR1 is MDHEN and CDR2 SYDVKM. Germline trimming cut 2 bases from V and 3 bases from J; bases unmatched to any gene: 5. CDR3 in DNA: TGTGCCAGCAGTTTAGCCCAGGGAGGGACAGATACGCAGTATTTT. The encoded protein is CASSLAQGGTDTQYF.

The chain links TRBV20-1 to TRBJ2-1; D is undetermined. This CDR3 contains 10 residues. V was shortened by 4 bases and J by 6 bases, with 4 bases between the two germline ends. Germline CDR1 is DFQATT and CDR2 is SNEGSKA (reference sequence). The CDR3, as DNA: TGCAGTGCTAAGTTCAATGAGCAGTTCTTC. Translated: CSAKFNEQFF.

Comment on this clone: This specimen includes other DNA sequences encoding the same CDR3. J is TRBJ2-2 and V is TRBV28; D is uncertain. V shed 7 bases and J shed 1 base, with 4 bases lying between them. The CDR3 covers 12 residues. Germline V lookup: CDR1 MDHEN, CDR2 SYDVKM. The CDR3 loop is CASNGNTGELFF. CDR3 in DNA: TGTGCCAGCAATGGGAACACCGGGGAGCTGTTTTTT.

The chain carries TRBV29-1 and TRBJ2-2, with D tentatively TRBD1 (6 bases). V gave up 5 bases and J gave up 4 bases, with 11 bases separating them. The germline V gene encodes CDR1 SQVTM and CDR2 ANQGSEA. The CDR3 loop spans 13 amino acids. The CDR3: CSVQQGGTGELFF. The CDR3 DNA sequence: TGCAGCGTTCAACAGGGTGGCACCGGGGAGCTGTTTTTT.

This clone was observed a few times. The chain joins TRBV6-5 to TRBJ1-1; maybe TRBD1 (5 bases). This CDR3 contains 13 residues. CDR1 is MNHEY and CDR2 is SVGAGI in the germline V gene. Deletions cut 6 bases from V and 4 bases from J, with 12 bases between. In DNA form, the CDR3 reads TGTGCCAGCAGCAGGGTGGTGGGCACTGAAGCTTTCTTT. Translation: CASSRVVGTEAFF.

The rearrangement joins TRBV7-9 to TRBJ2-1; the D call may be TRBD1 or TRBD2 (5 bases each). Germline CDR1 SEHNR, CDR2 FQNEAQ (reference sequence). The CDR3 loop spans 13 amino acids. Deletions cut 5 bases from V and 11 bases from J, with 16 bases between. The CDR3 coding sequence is TGTGCCAGCAGCACCGGGACCACCGATAAGCAGTTCTTC. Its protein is CASSTGTTDKQFF.

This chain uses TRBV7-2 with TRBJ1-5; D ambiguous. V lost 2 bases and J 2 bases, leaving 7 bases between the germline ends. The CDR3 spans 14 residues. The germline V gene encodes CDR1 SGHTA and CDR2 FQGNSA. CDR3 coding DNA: TGTGCCAGCAGCTTACGGGCAGGCAATCAGCCCCAGCATTTT. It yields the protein CASSLRAGNQPQHF.

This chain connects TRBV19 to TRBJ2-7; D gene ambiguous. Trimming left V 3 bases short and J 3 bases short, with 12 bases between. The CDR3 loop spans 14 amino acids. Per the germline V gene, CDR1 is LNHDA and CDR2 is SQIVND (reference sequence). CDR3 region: CASSIGDPRYEQYF. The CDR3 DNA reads TGTGCCAGTAGTATCGGAGACCCACGCTACGAGCAGTACTTC.

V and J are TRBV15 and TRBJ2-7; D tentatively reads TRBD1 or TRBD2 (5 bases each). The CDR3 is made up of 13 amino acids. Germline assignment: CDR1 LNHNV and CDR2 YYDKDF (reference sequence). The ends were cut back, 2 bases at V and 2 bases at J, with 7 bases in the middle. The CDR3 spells CATSRQGPYEQYF. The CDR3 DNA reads TGTGCCACCAGCAGACAGGGACCCTACGAGCAGTACTTC.

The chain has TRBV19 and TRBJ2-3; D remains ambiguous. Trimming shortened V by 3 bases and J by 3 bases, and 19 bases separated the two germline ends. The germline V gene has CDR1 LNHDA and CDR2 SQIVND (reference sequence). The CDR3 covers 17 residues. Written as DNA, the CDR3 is TGTGCCAGTAGTATCTATAGCACCTCAGCTCGGACAGATACGCAGTATTTT. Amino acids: CASSIYSTSARTDTQYF.

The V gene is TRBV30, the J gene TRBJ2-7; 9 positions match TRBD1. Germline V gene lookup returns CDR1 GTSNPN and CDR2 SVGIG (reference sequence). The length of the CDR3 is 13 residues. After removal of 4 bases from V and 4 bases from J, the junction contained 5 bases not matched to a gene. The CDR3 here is CAWIGTGRYEQYF. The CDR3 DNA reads TGTGCCTGGATCGGGACAGGGCGGTACGAGCAGTACTTC.

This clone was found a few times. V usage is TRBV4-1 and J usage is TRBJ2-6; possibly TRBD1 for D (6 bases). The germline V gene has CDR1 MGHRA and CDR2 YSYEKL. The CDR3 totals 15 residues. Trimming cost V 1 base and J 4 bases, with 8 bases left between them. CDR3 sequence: CASSQAGAGANVLTF. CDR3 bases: TGCGCCAGCAGCCAAGCAGGGGCCGGGGCCAACGTCCTGACTTTC.

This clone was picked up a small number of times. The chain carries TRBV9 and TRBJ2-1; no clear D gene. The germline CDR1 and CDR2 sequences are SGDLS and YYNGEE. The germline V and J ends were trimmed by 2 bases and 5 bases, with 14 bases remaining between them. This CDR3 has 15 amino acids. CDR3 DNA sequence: TGTGCCAGCAGCGTGGCCGCTTCGACCCACAATGAGCAGTTCTTC. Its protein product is CASSVAASTHNEQFF.

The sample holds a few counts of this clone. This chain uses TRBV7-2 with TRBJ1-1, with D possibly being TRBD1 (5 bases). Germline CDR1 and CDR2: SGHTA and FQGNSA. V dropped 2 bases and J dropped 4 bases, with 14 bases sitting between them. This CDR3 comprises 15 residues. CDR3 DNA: TGTGCCAGCAGCTTATCCAGGGCGGCCGGCACTGAAGCTTTCTTT. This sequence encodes CASSLSRAAGTEAFF.

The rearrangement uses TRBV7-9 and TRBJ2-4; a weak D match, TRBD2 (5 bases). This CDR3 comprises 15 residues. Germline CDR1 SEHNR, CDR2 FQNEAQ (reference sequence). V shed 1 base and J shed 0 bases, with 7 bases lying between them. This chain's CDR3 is CASSLGGLAKNIQYF. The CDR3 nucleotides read TGTGCCAGCAGCTTAGGCGGGCTAGCCAAAAACATTCAGTACTTC.

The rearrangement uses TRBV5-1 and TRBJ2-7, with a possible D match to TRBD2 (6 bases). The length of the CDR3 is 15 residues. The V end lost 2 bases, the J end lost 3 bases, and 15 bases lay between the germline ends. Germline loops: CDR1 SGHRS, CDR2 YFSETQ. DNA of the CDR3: TGCGCCAGCAGCTTCGGCGGGACGGCAAACTACGAGCAGTACTTC. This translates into CASSFGGTANYEQYF.

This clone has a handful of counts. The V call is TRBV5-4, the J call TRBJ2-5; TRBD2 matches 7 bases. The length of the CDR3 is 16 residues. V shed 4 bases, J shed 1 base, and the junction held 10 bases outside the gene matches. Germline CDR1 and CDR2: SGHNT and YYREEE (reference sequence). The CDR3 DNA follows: TGTGCCAGCAGCCTGCGACTGGGCGGGAGCCAAGAGACCCAGTACTTC. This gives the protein CASSLRLGGSQETQYF.

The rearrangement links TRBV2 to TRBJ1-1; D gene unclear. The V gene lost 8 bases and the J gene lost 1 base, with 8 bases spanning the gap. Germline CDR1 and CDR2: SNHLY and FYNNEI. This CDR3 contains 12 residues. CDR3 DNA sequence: TGTGCCAGCGGCGAGCAGAACACTGAAGCTTTCTTT. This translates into CASGEQNTEAFF.

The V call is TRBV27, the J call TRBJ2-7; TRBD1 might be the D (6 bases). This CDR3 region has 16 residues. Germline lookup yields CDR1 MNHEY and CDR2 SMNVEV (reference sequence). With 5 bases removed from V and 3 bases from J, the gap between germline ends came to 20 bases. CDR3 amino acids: CASSLLARTVRYEQYF. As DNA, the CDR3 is TGTGCCAGCAGTCTCTTAGCCCGGACAGTTCGCTACGAGCAGTACTTC.

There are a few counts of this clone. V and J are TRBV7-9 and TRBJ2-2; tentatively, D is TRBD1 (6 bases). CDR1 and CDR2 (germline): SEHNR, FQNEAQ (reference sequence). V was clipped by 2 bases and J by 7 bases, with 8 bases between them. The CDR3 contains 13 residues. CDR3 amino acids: CASSLLTGGELFF. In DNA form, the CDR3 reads TGTGCCAGCAGCTTATTGACAGGCGGGGAGCTGTTTTTT.

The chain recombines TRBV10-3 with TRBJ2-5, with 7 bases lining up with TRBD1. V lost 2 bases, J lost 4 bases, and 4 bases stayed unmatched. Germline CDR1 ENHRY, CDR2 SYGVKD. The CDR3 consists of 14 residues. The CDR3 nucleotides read TGTGCCATCAGTGAGCGGGGACAGAGAGAGACCCAGTACTTC. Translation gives CAISERGQRETQYF.

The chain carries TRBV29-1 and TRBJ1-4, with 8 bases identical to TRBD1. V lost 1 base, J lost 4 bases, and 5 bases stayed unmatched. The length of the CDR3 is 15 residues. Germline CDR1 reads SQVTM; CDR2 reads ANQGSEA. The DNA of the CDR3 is TGCAGCGTTGAAGCTATGGGACAGGATAATGAAAAACTGTTTTTT. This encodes CSVEAMGQDNEKLFF.